This paragraph covers one T cell receptor (beta chain) sequence. Its specificity is not known. This record belongs to a study of graft-versus-host responses after intestinal transplantation. Whole-study context: Induction with anti-thymocyte globulin, then tacrolimus and steroids for roughly 3 years, was given to all recipients. Study findings and constraints: Declines in HvG clones occurring early post-transplant were associated with peak circulating GvH clone levels. GvH clones occurred in recipient marrow; some first appeared in ileum or blood.

Using immunoSEQ multiplex PCR, the repertoire was profiled, and TCRdb retains in-frame clones only, with some absent. The table lists 96,000 or so clones, roughly nine tenths of them singletons, with more than 0.15% in the top ten. The clonotype originates from a human donor who received an intestinal transplant. The sequencing used unstimulated CD4+ T cells sorted from spleen or lymph node cells, collected before intestinal transplant.

CDR3: CASSTQRQGSRNEQFF. The CDR3 DNA sequence: TGCGCCAGCAGCACTCAACGACAGGGTTCTAGAAATGAGCAGTTCTTC. The rearrangement uses TRBV5-1 and TRBJ2-1; 7 bases are shared with TRBD1. CDR3 size: 16 residues. J gave up 7 bases and V 4 bases, and 14 bases lay outside the gene matches. Per germline, CDR1 SGHRS and CDR2 YFSETQ.